This T cell receptor (beta chain) originates from a study of shared clonotypes between healthy human individuals. V was trimmed by 4 bases and J by 0 bases, leaving 15 bases between them. Germline CDR1 and CDR2: MGHDK and SYGVNS. The CDR3 consists of 16 residues. Measured with immunoSEQ multiplex PCR; TCRdb has only the in-frame clones, and not every one. Altogether 1,400,000 or so clones are present, 97% to 99% being singletons, with the ten largest covering approximately 0.38%. The material sequenced was naive CD4+ T cells sorted from blood. Subset in this sample: CD45RA+ positively selected. The clonotype comes from a man between 25 and 39 years old in good health. V gene TRBV25-1 combines with J gene TRBJ1-1; D is possibly TRBD1 (6 bases). CDR3 loop: CASSGNTGSVNTEAFF. The CDR3 coding sequence is TGTGCCAGCAGTGGCAATACAGGGTCGGTGAACACTGAAGCTTTCTTT. The full variable domain, in which reference TRBV25-1 and TRBJ1-1 provide the parts outside the CDR3, is EADIYQTPRYLVIGTGKKITLECSQTMGHDKMYWYQQDPGMELHLIHYSYGVNSTEKGDLSSESTVSRIRTEHFPLTLESARPSHTSQYLCASSGNTGSVNTEAFFGQGTRLTVV.